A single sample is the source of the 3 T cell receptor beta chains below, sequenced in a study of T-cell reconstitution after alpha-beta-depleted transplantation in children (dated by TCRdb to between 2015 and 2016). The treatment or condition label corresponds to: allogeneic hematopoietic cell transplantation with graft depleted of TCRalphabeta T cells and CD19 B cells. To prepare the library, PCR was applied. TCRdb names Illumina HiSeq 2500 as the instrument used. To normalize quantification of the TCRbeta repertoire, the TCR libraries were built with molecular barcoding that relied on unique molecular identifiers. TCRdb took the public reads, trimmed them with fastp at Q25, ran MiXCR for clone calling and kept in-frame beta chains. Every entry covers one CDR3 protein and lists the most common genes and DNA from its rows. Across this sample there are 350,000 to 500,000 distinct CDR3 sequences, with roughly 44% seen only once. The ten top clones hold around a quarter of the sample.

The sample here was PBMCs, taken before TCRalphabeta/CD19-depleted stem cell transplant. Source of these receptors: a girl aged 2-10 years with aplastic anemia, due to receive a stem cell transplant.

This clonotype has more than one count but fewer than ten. The CDR3 spells CASSFNTAANEQFF. The CDR3 DNA is TGTGCCAGCAGCTTCAATACTGCCGCCAATGAGCAGTTCTTC. The V and J genes are TRBV5-6 and TRBJ2-1; D is undetermined. The CDR3 is made up of 14 amino acids. The germline V and J ends were trimmed by 2 bases and 6 bases, with 12 bases remaining between them. Germline loops: CDR1 SGHDT, CDR2 YYEEEE.

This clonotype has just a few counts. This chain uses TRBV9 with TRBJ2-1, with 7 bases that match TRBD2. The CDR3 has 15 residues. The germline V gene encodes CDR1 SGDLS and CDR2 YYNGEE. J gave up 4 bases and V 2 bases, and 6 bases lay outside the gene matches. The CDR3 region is CASSVRLAAYNEQFF. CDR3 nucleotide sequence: TGTGCCAGCAGCGTCCGACTAGCTGCGTACAATGAGCAGTTCTTC.

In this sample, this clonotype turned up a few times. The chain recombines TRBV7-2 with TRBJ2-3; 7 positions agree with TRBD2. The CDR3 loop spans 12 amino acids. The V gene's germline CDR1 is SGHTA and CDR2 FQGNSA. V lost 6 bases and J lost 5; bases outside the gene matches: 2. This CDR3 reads CASRIAGDTQYF. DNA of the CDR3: TGTGCCAGCAGAATAGCGGGAGATACGCAGTATTTT.